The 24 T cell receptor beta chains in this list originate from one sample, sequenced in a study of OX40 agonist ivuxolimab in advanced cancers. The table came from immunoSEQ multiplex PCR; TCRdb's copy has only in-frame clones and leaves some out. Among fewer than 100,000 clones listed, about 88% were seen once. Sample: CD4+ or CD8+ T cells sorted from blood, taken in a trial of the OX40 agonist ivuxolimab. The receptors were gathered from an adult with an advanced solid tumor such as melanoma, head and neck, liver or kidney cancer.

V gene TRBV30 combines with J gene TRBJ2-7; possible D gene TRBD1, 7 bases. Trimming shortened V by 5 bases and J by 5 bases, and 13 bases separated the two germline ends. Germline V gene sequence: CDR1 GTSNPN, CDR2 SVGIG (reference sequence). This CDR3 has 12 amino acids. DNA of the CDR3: TGTGCCTGGCAGGGGGGTTCCAACGAGCAGTACTTC. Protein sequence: CAWQGGSNEQYF.

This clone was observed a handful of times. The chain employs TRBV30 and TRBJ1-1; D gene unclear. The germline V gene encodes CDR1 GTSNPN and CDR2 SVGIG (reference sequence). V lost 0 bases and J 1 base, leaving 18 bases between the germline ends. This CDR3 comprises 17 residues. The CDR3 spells CAWSVPPSGRGNTEAFF. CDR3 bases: TGTGCCTGGAGTGTACCCCCGAGCGGGCGGGGGAACACTGAAGCTTTCTTT. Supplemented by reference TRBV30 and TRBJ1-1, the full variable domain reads SQTIHQWPATLVQPVGSPLSLECTVEGTSNPNLYWYRQAAGRGLQLLFYSVGIGQISSEVPQNLSASRPQDRQFILSSKKLLLSDSGFYLCAWSVPPSGRGNTEAFFGQGTRLTVV.

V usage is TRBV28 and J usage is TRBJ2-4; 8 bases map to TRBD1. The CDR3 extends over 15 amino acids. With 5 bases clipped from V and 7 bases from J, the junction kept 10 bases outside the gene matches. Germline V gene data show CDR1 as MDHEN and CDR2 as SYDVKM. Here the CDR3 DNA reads TGTGCCAGCAGTCCCCGTTGGGCAGGGGGCAACATTCAGTACTTC. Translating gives CASSPRWAGGNIQYF. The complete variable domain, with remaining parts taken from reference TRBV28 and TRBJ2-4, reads DVKVTQSSRYLVKRTGEKVFLECVQDMDHENMFWYRQDPGLGLRLIYFSYDVKMKEKGDIPEGYSVSREKKERFSLILESASTNQTSMYLCASSPRWAGGNIQYFGAGTRLSVL.

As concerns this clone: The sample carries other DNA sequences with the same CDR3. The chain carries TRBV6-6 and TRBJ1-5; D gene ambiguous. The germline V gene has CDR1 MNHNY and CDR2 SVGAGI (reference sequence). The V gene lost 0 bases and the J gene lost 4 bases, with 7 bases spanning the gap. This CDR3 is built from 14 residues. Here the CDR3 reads CASSYSSGNQPQHF. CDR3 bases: TGTGCCAGCAGTTACTCGTCTGGGAATCAGCCCCAGCATTTT.

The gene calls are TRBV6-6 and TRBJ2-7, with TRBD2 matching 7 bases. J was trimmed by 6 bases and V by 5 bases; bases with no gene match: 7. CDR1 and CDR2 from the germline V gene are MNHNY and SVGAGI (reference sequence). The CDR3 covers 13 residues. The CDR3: CASSQLGEGEQYF. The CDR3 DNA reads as TGTGCCAGCAGTCAATTAGGGGAGGGCGAGCAGTACTTC.

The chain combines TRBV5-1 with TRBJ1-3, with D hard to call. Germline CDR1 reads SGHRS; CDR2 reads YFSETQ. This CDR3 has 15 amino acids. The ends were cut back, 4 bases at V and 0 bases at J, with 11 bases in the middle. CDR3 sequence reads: CASSPVGLSGNTIYF. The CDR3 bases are TGCGCCAGCAGCCCCGTCGGCCTCTCTGGAAACACCATATATTTT.

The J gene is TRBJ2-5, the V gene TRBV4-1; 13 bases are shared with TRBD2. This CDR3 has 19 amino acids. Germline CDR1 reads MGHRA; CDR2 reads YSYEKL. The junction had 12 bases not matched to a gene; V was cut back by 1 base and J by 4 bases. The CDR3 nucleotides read TGCGCCAGCAGCCAAGGGACTAGCGGGAGACCTGTAGGAGGAGAGACCCAGTACTTC. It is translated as CASSQGTSGRPVGGETQYF.

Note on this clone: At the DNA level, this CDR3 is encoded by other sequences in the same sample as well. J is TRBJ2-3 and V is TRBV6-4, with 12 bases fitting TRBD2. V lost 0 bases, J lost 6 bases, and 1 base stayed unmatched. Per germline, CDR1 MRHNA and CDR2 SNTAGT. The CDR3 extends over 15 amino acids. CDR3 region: CASSDSTSGSDTQYF. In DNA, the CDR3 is TGTGCCAGCAGTGACTCGACTAGCGGGAGTGATACGCAGTATTTT.

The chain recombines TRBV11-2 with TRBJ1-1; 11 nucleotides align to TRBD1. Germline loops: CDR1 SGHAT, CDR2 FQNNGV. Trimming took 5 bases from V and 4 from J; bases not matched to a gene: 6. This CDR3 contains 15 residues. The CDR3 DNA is TGTGCCAGCAGCCTGGACAGGGGGCAGGGCACTGAAGCTTTCTTT. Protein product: CASSLDRGQGTEAFF.

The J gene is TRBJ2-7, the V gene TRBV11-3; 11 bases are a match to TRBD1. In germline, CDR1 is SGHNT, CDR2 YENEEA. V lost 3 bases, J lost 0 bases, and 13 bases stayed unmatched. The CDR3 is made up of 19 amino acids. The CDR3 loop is CASSLGRLGTGGSSYEQYF. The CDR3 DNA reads TGTGCCAGCAGCTTGGGTCGACTTGGGACAGGGGGTAGCTCCTACGAGCAGTACTTC.

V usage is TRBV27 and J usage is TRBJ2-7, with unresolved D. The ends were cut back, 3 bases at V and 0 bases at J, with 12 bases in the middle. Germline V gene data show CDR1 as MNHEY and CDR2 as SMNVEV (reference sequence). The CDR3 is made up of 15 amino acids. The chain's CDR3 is CASSLLPPNSYEQYF. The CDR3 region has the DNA TGTGCCAGCAGTTTGTTGCCTCCGAACTCCTACGAGCAGTACTTC.

Here the CDR3 reads CASSIQRIYNEQFF. Written as DNA, the CDR3 is TGTGCCAGCAGTATCCAGCGGATATACAATGAGCAGTTCTTC. V usage is TRBV27 and J usage is TRBJ2-1, with a tentative D call TRBD2 (5 bases). Germline V gene sequence: CDR1 MNHEY, CDR2 SMNVEV (reference sequence). Trimming took off 5 bases at V and 4 bases at J, with 12 bases between the two ends. This CDR3 comprises 14 residues.

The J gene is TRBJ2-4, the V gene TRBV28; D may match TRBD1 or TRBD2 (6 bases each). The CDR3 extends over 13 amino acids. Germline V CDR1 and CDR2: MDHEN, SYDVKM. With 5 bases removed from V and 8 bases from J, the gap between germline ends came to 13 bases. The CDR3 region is CASSVEGGDIQYF. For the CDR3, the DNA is TGTGCCAGCAGTGTGGAGGGGGGAGACATTCAGTACTTC.

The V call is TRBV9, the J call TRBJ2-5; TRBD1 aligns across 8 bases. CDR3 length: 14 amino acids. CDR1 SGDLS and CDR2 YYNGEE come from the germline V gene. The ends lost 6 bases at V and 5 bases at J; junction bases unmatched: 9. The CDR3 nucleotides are TGTGCCAGCACCAAGGACAGGGATGGCGAGACCCAGTACTTC. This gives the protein CASTKDRDGETQYF. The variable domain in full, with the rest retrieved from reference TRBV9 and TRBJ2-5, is DSGVTQTPKHLITATGQRVTLRCSPRSGDLSVYWYQQSLDQGLQFLIQYYNGEERAKGNILERFSAQQFPDLHSELNLSSLELGDSALYFCASTKDRDGETQYFGPGTRLLVL.

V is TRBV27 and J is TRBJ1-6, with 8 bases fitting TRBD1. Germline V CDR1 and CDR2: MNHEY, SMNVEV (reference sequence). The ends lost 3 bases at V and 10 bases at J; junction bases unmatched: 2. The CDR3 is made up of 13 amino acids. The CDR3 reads CASSFTGGSPLHF. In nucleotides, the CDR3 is TGTGCCAGCAGTTTCACAGGGGGATCACCCCTCCACTTT.

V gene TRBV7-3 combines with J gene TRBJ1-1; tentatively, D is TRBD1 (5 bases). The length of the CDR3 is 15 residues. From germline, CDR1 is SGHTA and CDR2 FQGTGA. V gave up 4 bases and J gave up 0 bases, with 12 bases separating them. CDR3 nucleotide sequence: TGTGCCAGCAGCTCGGGACGAAGCATGAACACTGAAGCTTTCTTT. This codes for CASSSGRSMNTEAFF.

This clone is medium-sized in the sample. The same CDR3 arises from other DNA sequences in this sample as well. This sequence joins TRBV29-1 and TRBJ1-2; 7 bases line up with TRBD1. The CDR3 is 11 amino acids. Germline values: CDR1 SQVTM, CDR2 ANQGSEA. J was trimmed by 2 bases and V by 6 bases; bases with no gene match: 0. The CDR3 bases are TGCAGCGTGGACAGGAACTATGGCTACACCTTC. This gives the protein CSVDRNYGYTF.

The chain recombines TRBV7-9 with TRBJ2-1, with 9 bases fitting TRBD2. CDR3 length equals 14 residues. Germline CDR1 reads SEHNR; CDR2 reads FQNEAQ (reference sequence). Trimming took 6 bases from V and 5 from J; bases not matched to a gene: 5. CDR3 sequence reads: CASRYGTSHNEQFF. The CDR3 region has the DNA TGTGCCAGCAGATACGGGACTAGCCACAATGAGCAGTTCTTC.

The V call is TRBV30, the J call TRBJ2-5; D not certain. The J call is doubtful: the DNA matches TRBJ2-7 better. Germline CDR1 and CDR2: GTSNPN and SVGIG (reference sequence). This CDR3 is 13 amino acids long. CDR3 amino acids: CAWSSKFSYEQYF. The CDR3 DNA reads TGTGCCTGGAGTTCGAAATTCTCCTACGAGCAGTACTTC.

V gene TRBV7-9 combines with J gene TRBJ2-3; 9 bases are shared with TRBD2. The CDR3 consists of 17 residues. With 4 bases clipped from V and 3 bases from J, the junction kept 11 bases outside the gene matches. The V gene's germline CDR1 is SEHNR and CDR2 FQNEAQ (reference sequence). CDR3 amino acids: CASSSPKGREGTDTQYF. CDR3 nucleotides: TGTGCCAGCAGCTCCCCCAAGGGGCGGGAGGGGACAGATACGCAGTATTTT. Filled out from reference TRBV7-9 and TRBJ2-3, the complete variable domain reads DTGVSQNPRHKITKRGQNVTFRCDPISEHNRLYWYRQTLGQGPEFLTYFQNEAQLEKSRLLSDRFSAERPKGSFSTLEIQRTEQGDSAMYLCASSSPKGREGTDTQYFGPGTRLTVL.

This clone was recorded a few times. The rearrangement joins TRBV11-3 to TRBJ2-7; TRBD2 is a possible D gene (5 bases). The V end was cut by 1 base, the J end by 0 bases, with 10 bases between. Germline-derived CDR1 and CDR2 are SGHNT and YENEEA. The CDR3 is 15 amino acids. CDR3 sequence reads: CASSLGRGSSYEQYF. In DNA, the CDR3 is TGTGCCAGCAGCTTAGGCCGGGGAAGCTCCTACGAGCAGTACTTC.

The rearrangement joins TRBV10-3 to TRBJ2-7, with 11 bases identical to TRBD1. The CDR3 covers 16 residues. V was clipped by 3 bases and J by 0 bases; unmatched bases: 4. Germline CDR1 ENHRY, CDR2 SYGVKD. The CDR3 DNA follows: TGTGCCATCAGTGACCGGGGACAGGGGGGCTCCTACGAGCAGTACTTC. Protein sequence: CAISDRGQGGSYEQYF.

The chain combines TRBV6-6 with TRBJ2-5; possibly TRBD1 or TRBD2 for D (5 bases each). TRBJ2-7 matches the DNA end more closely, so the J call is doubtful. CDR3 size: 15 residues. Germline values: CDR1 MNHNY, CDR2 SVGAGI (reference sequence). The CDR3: CASSYLLGVSYEQYF. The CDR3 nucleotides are TGTGCCAGCAGTTACTTGTTGGGGGTATCCTACGAGCAGTACTTC.

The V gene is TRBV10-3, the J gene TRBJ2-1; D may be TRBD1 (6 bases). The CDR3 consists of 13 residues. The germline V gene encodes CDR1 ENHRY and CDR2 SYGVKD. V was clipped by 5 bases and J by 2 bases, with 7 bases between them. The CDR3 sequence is CAISWTAYNEQFF. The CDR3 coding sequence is TGTGCCATCAGTTGGACAGCCTACAATGAGCAGTTCTTC.